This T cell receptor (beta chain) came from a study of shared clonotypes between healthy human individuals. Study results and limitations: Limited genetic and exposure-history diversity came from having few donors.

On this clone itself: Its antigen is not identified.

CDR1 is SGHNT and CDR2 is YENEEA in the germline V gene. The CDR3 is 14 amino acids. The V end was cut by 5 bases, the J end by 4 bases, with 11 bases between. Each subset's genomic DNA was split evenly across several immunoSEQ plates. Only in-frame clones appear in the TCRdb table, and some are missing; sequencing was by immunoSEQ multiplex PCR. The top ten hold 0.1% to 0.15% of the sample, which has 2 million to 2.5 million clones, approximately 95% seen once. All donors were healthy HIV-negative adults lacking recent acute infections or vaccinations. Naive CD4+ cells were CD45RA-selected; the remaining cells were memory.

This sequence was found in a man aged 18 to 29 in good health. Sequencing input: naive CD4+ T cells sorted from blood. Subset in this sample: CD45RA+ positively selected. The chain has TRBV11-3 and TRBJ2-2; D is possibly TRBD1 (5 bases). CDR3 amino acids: CASSLPGRTGELFF. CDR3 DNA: TGTGCCAGCAGCCTCCCAGGGCGCACCGGGGAGCTGTTTTTT.